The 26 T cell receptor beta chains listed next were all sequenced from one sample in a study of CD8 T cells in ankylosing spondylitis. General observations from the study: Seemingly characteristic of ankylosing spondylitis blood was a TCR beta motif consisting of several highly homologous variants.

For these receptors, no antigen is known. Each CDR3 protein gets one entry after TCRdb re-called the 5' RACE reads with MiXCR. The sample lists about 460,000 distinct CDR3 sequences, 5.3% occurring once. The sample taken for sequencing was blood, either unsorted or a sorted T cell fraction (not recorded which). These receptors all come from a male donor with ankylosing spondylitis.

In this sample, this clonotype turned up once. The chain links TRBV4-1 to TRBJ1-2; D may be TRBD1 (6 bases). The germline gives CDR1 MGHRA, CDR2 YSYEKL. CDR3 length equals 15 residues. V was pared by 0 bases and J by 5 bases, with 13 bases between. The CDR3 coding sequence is TGCGCCAGCAGCCAAGATCGGGGCAGGGGTTATGGCTACACCTTC. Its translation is CASSQDRGRGYGYTF.

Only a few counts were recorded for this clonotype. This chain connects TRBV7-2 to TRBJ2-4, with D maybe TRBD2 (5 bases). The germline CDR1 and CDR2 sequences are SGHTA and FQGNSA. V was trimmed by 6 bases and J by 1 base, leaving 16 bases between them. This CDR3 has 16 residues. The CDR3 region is CASRPDYYGAKNIQYF. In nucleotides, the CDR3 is TGTGCCAGCAGGCCAGACTACTACGGGGCCAAAAACATTCAGTACTTC.

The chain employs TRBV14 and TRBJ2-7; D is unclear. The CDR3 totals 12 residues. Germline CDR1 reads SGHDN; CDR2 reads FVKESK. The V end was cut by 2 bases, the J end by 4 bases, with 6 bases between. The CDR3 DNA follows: TGTGCCAGCAGCCAAAAAAGATACGAGCAGTACTTC. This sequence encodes CASSQKRYEQYF.

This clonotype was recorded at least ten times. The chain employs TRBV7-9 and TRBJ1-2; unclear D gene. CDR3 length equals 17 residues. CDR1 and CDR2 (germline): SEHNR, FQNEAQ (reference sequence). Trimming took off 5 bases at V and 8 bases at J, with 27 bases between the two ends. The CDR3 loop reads CASSPRWSTRQPLGYTF. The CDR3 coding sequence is TGTGCCAGCAGCCCCCGGTGGTCGACACGGCAGCCCCTAGGCTACACCTTC.

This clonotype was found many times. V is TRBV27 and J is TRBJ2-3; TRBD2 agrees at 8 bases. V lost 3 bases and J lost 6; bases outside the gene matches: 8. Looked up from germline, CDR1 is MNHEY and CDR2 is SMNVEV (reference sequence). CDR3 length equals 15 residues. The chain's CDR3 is CASSFRLAGRDTQYF. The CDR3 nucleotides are TGTGCCAGCAGTTTTCGGTTAGCGGGGCGGGATACGCAGTATTTT.

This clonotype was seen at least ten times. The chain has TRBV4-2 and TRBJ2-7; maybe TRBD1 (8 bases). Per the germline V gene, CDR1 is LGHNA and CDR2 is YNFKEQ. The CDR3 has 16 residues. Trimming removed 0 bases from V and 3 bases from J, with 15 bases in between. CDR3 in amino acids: CASSQDRTGTIYEQYF. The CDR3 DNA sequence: TGTGCCAGCAGCCAAGACCGGACAGGGACTATCTACGAGCAGTACTTC.

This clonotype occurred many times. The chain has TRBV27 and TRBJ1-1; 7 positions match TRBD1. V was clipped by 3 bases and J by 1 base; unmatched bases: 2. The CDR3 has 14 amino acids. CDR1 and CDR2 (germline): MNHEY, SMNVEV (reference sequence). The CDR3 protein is CASSFAGGNTEAFF. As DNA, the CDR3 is TGTGCCAGCAGTTTTGCAGGGGGGAACACTGAAGCTTTCTTT.

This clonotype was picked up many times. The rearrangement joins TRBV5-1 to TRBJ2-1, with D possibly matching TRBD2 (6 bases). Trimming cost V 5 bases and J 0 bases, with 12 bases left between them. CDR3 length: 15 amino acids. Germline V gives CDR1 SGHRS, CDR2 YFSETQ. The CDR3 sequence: CASRYDGSSYNEQFF. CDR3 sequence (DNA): TGCGCCAGCAGGTACGACGGGAGCTCCTACAATGAGCAGTTCTTC.

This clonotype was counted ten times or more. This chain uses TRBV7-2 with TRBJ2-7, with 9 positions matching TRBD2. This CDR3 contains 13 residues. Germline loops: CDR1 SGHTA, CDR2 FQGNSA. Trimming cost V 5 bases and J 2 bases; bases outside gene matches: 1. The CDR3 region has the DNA TGTGCCAGCAGCCGGACTAGCGCCTACGAGCAGTACTTC. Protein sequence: CASSRTSAYEQYF. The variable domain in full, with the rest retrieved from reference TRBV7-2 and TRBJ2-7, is GAGVSQSPSNKVTEKGKDVELRCDPISGHTALYWYRQSLGQGLEFLIYFQGNSAPDKSGLPSDRFSAERTGGSVSTLTIQRTQQEDSAVYLCASSRTSAYEQYFGPGTRLTVT.

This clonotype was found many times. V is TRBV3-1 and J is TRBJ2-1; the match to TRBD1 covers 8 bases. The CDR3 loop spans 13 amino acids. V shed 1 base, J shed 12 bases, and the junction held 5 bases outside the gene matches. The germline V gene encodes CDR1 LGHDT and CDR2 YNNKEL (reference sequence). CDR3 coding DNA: TGTGCCAGCAGCCAAGCCAGGGGGCAAGGGCAGTTCTTC. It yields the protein CASSQARGQGQFF.

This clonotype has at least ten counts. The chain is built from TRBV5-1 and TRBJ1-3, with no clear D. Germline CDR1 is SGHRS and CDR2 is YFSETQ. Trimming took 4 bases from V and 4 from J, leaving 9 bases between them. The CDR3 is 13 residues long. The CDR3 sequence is CASSAVLGNTIYF. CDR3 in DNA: TGCGCCAGCAGCGCAGTCCTCGGAAACACCATATATTTT.

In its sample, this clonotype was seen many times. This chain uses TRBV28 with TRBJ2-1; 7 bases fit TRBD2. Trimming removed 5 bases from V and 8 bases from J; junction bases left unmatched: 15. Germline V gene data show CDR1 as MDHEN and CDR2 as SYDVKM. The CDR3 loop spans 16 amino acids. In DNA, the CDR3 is TGTGCCAGCAGTGGCCTCCGGGACTACCTTCGGGATGAGCAGTTCTTC. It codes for CASSGLRDYLRDEQFF.

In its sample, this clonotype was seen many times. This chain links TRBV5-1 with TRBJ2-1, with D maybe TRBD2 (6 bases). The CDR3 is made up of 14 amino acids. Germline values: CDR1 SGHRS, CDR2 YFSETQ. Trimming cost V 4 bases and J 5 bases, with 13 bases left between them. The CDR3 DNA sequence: TGCGCCAGCAGCCCGCTAACTAGCAACAATGAGCAGTTCTTC. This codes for CASSPLTSNNEQFF.

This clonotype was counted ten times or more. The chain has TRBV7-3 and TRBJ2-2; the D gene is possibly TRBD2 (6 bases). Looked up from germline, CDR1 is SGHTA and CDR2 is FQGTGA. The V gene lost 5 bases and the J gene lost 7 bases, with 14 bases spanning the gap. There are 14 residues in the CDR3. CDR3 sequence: CASSPTSGVGELFF. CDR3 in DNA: TGTGCCAGCAGCCCCACTTCGGGGGTCGGGGAGCTGTTTTTT.

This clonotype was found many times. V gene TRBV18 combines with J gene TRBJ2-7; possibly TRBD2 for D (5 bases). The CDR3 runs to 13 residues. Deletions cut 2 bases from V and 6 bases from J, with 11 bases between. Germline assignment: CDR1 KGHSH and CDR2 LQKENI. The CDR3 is CASSPTGESEQYF. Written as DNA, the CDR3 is TGTGCCAGCTCACCAACCGGGGAAAGCGAGCAGTACTTC.

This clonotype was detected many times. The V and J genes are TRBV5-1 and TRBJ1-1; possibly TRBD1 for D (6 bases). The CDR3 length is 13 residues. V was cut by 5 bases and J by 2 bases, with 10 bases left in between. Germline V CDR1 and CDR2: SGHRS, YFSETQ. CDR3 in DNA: TGCGCCAGCAGGGGGGCAGATAACACTGAAGCTTTCTTT. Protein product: CASRGADNTEAFF.

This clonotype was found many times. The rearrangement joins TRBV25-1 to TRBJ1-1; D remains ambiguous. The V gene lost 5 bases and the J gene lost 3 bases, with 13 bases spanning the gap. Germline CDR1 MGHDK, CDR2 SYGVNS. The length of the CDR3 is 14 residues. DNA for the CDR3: TGTGCCAGCAGTACCGGGGATTCCGACACTGAAGCTTTCTTT. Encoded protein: CASSTGDSDTEAFF. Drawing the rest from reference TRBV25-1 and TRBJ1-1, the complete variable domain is EADIYQTPRYLVIGTGKKITLECSQTMGHDKMYWYQQDPGMELHLIHYSYGVNSTEKGDLSSESTVSRIRTEHFPLTLESARPSHTSQYLCASSTGDSDTEAFFGQGTRLTVV.

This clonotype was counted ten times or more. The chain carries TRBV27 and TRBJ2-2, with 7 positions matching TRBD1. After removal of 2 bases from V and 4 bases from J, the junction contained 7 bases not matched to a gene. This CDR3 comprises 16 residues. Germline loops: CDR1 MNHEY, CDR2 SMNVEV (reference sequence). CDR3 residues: CASSLRDRESTGELFF. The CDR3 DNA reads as TGTGCCAGCAGTTTACGGGACAGAGAATCCACCGGGGAGCTGTTTTTT.

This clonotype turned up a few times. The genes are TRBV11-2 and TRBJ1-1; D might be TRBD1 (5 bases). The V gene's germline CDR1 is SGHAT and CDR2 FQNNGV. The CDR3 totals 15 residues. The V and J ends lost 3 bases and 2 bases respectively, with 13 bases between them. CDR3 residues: CASSFDSPLNTEAFF. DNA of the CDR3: TGTGCCAGCAGCTTCGACAGTCCTTTAAACACTGAAGCTTTCTTT.

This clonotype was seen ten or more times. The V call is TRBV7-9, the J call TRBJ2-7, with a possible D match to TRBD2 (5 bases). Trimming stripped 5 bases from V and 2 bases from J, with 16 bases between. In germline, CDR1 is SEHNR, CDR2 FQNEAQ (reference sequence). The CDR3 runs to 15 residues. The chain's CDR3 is CASSKDYPHPYEQYF. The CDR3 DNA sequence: TGTGCCAGCAGCAAAGACTATCCCCACCCCTACGAGCAGTACTTC. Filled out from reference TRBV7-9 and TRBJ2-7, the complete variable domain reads DTGVSQNPRHKITKRGQNVTFRCDPISEHNRLYWYRQTLGQGPEFLTYFQNEAQLEKSRLLSDRFSAERPKGSFSTLEIQRTEQGDSAMYLCASSKDYPHPYEQYFGPGTRLTVT.

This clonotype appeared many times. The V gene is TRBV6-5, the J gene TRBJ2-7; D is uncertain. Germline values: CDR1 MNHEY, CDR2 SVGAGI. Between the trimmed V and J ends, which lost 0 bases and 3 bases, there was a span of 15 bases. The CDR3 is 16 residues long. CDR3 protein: CASSYSSGSKVYEQYF. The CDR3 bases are TGTGCCAGCAGTTACTCGTCGGGCAGTAAAGTCTACGAGCAGTACTTC.

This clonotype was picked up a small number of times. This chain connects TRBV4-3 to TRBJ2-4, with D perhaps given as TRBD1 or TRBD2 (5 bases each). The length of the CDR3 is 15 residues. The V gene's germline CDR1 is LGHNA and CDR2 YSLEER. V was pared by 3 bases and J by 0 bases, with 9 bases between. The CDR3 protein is CASSQVGTAKNIQYF. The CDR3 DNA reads TGCGCCAGCAGCCAGGTCGGGACAGCCAAAAACATTCAGTACTTC.

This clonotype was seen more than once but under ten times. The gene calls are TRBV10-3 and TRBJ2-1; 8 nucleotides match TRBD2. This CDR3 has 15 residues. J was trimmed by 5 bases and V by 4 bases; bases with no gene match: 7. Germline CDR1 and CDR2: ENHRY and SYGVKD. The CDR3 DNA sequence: TGTGCCATCAGTGGAACCGGGGGGGCCGACAATGAGCAGTTCTTC. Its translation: CAISGTGGADNEQFF.

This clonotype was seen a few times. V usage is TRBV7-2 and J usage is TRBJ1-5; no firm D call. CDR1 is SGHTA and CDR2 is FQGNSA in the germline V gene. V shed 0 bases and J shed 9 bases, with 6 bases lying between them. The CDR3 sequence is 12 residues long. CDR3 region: CASSLARGPQHF. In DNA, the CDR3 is TGTGCCAGCAGCTTAGCTCGAGGGCCCCAGCATTTT.

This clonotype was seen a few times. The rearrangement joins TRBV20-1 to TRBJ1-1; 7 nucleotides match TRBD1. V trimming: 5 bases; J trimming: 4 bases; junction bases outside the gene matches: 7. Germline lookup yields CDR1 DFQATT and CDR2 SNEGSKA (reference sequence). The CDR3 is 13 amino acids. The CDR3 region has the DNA TGCAGTGCTCGCAGGGGGGGAGGCACTGAAGCTTTCTTT. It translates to CSARRGGGTEAFF.

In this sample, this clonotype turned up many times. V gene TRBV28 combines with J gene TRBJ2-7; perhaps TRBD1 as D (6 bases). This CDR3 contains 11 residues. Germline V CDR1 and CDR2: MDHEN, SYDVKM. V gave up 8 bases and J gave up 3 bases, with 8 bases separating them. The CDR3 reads CASGQIYEQYF. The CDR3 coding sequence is TGTGCCAGCGGACAGATCTACGAGCAGTACTTC.